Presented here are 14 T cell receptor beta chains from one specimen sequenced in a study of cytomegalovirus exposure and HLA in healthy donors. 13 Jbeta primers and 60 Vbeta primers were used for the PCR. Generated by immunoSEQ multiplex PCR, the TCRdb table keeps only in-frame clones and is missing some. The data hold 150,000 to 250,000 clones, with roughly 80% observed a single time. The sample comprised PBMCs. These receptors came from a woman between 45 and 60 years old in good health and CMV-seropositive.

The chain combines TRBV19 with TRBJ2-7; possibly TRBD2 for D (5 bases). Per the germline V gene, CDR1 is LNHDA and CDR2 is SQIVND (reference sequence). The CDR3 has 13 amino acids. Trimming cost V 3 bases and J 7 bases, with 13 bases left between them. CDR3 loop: CASSIGRAGEQYF. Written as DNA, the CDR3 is TGTGCCAGTAGTATTGGTAGGGCGGGTGAGCAGTACTTC.

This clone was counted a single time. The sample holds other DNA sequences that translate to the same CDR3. In DNA, the CDR3 is TGCGCCAGCAGCCAAGGGACAGTCTCCTATAATTCACCCCTCCACTTT. The encoded protein is CASSQGTVSYNSPLHF. The chain carries TRBV4-3 and TRBJ1-6; D is perhaps TRBD1 (6 bases). CDR3 length: 16 amino acids. V gave up 1 base and J gave up 0 bases, with 7 bases separating them. Germline V gene data show CDR1 as LGHNA and CDR2 as YSLEER.

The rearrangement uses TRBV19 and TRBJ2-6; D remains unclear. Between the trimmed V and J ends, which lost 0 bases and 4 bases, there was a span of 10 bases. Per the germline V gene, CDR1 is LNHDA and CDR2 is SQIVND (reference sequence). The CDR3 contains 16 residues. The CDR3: CASSIDWAPGANVLTF. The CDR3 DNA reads TGTGCCAGTAGTATAGATTGGGCGCCCGGGGCCAACGTCCTGACTTTC.

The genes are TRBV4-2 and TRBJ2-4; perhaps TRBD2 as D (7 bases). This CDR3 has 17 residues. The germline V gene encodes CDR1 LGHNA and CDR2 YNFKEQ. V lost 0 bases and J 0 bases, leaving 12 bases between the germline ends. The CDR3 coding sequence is TGTGCCAGCAGCCAAGAGGGGGCGGGAGTAGCCAAAAACATTCAGTACTTC. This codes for CASSQEGAGVAKNIQYF.

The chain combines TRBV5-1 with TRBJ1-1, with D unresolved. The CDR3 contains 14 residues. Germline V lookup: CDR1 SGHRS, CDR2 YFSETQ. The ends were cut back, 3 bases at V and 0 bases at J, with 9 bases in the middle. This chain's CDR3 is CASSSPLLNTEAFF. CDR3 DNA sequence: TGCGCCAGCAGCTCCCCCCTCCTGAACACTGAAGCTTTCTTT.

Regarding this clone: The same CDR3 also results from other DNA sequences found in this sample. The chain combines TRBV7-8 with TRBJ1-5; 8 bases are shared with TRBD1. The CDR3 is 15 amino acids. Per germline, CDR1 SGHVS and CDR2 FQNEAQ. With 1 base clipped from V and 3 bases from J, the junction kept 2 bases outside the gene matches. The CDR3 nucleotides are TGTGCCAGCAGCTTAGAGACAGGGGTCAATCAGCCCCAGCATTTT. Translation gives CASSLETGVNQPQHF.

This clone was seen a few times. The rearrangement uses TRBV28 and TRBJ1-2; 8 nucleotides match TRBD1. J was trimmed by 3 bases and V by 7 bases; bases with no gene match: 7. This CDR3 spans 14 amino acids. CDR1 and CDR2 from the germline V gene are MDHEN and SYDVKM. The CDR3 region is CASTTGGLYYGYTF. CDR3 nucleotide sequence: TGTGCCAGCACTACAGGGGGTCTTTACTATGGCTACACCTTC.

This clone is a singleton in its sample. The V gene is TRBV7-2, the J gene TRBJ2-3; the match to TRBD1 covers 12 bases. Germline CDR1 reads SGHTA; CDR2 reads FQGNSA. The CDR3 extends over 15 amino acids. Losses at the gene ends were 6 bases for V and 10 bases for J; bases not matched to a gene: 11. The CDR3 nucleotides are TGTGCCAGCAGGCCCGGGACAGGGGGCGCCGGTCCGCAGTATTTT. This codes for CASRPGTGGAGPQYF.

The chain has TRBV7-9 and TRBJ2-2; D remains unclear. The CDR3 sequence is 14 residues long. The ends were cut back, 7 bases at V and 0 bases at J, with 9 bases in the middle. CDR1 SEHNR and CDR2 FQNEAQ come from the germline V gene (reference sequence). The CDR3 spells CASNDWPNTGELFF. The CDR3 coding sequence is TGTGCCAGCAACGACTGGCCGAACACCGGGGAGCTGTTTTTT.

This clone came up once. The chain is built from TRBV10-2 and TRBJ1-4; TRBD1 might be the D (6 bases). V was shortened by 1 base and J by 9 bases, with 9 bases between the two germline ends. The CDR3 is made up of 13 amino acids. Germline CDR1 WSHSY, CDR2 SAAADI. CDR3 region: CASSELGGQKLFF. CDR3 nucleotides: TGCGCCAGCAGTGAGTTGGGGGGGCAAAAACTGTTTTTT.

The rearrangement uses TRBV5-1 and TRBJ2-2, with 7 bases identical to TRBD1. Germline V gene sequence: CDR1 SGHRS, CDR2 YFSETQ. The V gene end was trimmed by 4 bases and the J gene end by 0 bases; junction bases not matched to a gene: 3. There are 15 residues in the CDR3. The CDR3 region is CASSRGQPNTGELFF. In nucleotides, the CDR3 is TGCGCCAGCAGCAGGGGACAGCCGAACACCGGGGAGCTGTTTTTT.

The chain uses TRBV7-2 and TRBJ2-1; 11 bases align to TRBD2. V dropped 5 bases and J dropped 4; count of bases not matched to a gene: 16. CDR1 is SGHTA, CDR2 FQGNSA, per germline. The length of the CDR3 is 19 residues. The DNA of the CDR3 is TGTGCCAGCAGCGTCGTTGGGCTACTAGCGGGAGAAGTTTACAATGAGCAGTTCTTC. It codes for CASSVVGLLAGEVYNEQFF.

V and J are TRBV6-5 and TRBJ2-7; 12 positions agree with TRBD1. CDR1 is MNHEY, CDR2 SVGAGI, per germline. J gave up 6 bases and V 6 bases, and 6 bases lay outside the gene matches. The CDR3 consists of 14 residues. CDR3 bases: TGTGCCAGCAGCAGGGGACAGGGGGCGGGCGAGCAGTACTTC. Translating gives CASSRGQGAGEQYF.

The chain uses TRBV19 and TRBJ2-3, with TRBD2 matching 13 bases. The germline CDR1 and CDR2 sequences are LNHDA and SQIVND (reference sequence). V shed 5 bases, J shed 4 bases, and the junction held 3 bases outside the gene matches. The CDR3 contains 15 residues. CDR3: CASSQGLAGADTQYF. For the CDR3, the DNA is TGTGCCAGTAGTCAAGGACTAGCGGGAGCAGATACGCAGTATTTT.